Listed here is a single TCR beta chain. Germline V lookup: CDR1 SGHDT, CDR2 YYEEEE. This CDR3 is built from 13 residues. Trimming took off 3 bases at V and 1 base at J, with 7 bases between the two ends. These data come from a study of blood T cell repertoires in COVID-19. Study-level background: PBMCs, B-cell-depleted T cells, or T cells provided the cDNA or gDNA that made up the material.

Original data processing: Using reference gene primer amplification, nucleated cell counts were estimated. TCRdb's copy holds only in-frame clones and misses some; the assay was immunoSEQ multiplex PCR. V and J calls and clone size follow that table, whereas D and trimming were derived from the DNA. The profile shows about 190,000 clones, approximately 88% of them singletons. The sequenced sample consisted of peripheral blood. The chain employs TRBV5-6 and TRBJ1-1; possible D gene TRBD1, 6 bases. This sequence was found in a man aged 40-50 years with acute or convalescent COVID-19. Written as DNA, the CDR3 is TGTGCCAGCAGCTGGGGACAGAACACTGAAGCTTTCTTT. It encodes CASSWGQNTEAFF.